This TCR beta chain is from a study of cytomegalovirus exposure and HLA in healthy donors. Concerning this clone itself: The antigen is unknown.

General observations from the study: A later analysis by the authors found several of the most significant clusters apparently linked to common viral pathogens.

CDR3 size: 16 residues. Per the germline V gene, CDR1 is SEHNR and CDR2 is FQNEAQ (reference sequence). Trimming at V came to 6 bases and at J to 4 bases, leaving 6 bases not matched to a gene. The PCR contained 60 Vbeta and 13 Jbeta primers. Per the study methods: Roughly 12 million shared chains were among around 80 million unique TCR beta chains counted in a later analysis. Sequencing was performed with immunoSEQ multiplex PCR; in TCRdb, only in-frame clones are kept and a portion is missing. V, J and clone size were drawn from that table, and D and trimming were deduced from the DNA. The sample contains over 60,000 clones, less than 85% of which appear only once.

Sequenced: PBMCs. The sequence derives from a woman younger than 45 in good health and CMV-seronegative. The chain couples TRBV7-9 to TRBJ2-2; 12 bases line up with TRBD2. The CDR3 DNA sequence: TGTGCCAGCAGTTTGACTAGCGGGAGTCCCACCGGGGAGCTGTTTTTT. It translates to CASSLTSGSPTGELFF.